The 26 T cell receptor beta chains below come from one sample, sequenced in a study of T cell repertoires in cytomegalovirus infection. Which antigens these TCRs recognize remains unknown. TCRdb recomputed calls from the reads with MiXCR, one row per CDR3 protein. The table lists a few hundred thousand distinct CDR3 sequences, under 55% of them singletons. The source was cultured PBMCs, collected from culture after CMV antigen stimulation. These receptor sequences come from a human donor in good health (CMV status not recorded). Some clones in this sample may be carry-over from other donors' samples.

This clonotype was observed a few times. The chain carries TRBV6-6 and TRBJ1-5, with TRBD1 matching over 12 bases. Germline-derived CDR1 and CDR2 are MNHNY and SVGAGI (reference sequence). CDR3 length: 15 amino acids. V gave up 6 bases and J gave up 4 bases; unmatched junction bases: 4. CDR3 bases: TGTGCCAGCAGGAGGGGACAGGGGGCGAATCAGCCCCAGCATTTT. It is translated as CASRRGQGANQPQHF.

The chain carries TRBV5-1 and TRBJ2-2, with D possibly TRBD1 on 6 matching bases. V was trimmed by 2 bases and J by 7 bases, leaving 12 bases between them. The CDR3 has 14 amino acids. Germline V gene sequence: CDR1 SGHRS, CDR2 YFSETQ. DNA for the CDR3: TGCGCCAGCAGCTTCCAGGGGTCTAGCGGGGAGCTGTTTTTT. It translates to CASSFQGSSGELFF.

This clonotype has more than one count but fewer than ten. J is TRBJ1-1 and V is TRBV12-3 or TRBV12-4; 8 bases match TRBD1. The CDR3 is 13 amino acids. V shed 7 bases and J 2 bases; nucleotides not matched to a gene: 3. Here the CDR3 DNA reads TGTGCCAGCAAGGGACAGGCCAACACTGAAGCTTTCTTT. Encoded protein: CASKGQANTEAFF.

The chain is built from TRBV12-3 or TRBV12-4 and TRBJ1-1, with a weak D call TRBD1 (5 bases). The CDR3 runs to 16 residues. Trimming pared 4 bases from V and 0 bases from J, leaving 15 bases between. The CDR3 nucleotides are TGTGCCAGCAGTTCCCCTACAGGTACACTGAACACTGAAGCTTTCTTT. Translation: CASSSPTGTLNTEAFF.

The chain carries TRBV7-8 and TRBJ2-7; 7 nucleotides match TRBD1. Germline V gives CDR1 SGHVS, CDR2 FQNEAQ. The J segment lost 2 bases and the V segment lost 5 bases, leaving 6 bases of the junction unmatched. CDR3 length equals 14 residues. The CDR3: CASSVRDRAYEQYF. CDR3 sequence (DNA): TGTGCCAGCAGCGTCCGGGACAGAGCCTACGAGCAGTACTTC.

V is TRBV20-1 and J is TRBJ2-7; perhaps TRBD1 as D (6 bases). Germline assignment: CDR1 DFQATT and CDR2 SNEGSKA (reference sequence). The V end was cut by 6 bases, the J end by 3 bases, with 18 bases between. This CDR3 has 14 residues. The CDR3 DNA follows: TGCAGTGCGATCACAGGGAAGGGGTTCTACGAGCAGTACTTC. This sequence encodes CSAITGKGFYEQYF.

This chain uses TRBV12-3 or TRBV12-4 with TRBJ2-2; no firm D call. V gave up 3 bases and J gave up 8 bases, with 10 bases separating them. The CDR3 contains 13 residues. The CDR3 DNA follows: TGTGCCAGCAGTTTCCTCGAGGCAGGGGAGCTGTTTTTT. Translated, it gives CASSFLEAGELFF.

The gene calls are TRBV5-6 and TRBJ1-1; 10 bases map to TRBD1. Germline CDR1 reads SGHDT; CDR2 reads YYEEEE. V lost 0 bases, J lost 1 base, and 6 bases stayed unmatched. This CDR3 comprises 17 residues. Here the CDR3 DNA reads TGTGCCAGCAGCTTGGCTGTGACAGGGGGCGCGAACACTGAAGCTTTCTTT. Protein sequence: CASSLAVTGGANTEAFF.

This clonotype occurred a few times. The chain recombines TRBV7-2 with TRBJ2-4; D is undetermined. V lost 1 base and J 9 bases, leaving 10 bases between the germline ends. Looked up from germline, CDR1 is SGHTA and CDR2 is FQGNSA. The CDR3 is 13 amino acids. CDR3 region: CASSLVSGVIQYF. The CDR3 bases are TGTGCCAGCAGCTTAGTGTCAGGCGTCATTCAGTACTTC.

This sequence joins TRBV7-6 and TRBJ2-7; D remains unclear. The length of the CDR3 is 14 residues. Germline V lookup: CDR1 SGHVS, CDR2 FNYEAQ. The V and J ends lost 5 bases and 1 base respectively, with 12 bases between them. The CDR3 loop reads CASSPFGNSYEQYF. CDR3 DNA: TGTGCCAGCAGCCCATTCGGAAATTCCTACGAGCAGTACTTC.

This rearrangement joins TRBV7-9 to TRBJ2-5; D is uncertain. Deletions cut 4 bases from V and 7 bases from J, with 13 bases between. The germline V gene encodes CDR1 SEHNR and CDR2 FQNEAQ (reference sequence). The CDR3 is made up of 13 amino acids. The CDR3 loop reads CASSSAASGTQYF. CDR3 DNA sequence: TGTGCCAGCAGCTCCGCGGCCAGTGGGACCCAGTACTTC.

This clonotype was counted only a few times. The chain recombines TRBV7-8 with TRBJ1-1, with no clear D. This CDR3 is 13 amino acids long. V was shortened by 5 bases and J by 4 bases, with 11 bases between the two germline ends. Germline V lookup: CDR1 SGHVS, CDR2 FQNEAQ. The CDR3 sequence: CASSPRWPTEAFF. The CDR3 nucleotides read TGTGCCAGCAGCCCCAGGTGGCCCACTGAAGCTTTCTTT.

This clonotype has just a few counts. This chain joins TRBV7-2 and TRBJ2-7; D not resolved. There are 12 residues in the CDR3. V lost 1 base to trimming and J lost 6 bases, with 7 bases between them. In germline, CDR1 is SGHTA, CDR2 FQGNSA. CDR3 region: CASSLDLREQYF. CDR3 coding DNA: TGTGCCAGCAGCTTAGATCTGCGCGAGCAGTACTTC. The complete variable domain, with remaining parts taken from reference TRBV7-2 and TRBJ2-7, reads GAGVSQSPSNKVTEKGKDVELRCDPISGHTALYWYRQSLGQGLEFLIYFQGNSAPDKSGLPSDRFSAERTGGSVSTLTIQRTQQEDSAVYLCASSLDLREQYFGPGTRLTVT.

This clonotype was counted many times. The chain couples TRBV7-2 to TRBJ2-1; 8 bases are a match to TRBD1. J was trimmed by 4 bases and V by 3 bases; bases with no gene match: 5. The CDR3 has 15 amino acids. The germline gives CDR1 SGHTA, CDR2 FQGNSA. CDR3 loop: CASSFAGTGYNEQFF. CDR3 sequence (DNA): TGTGCCAGCAGCTTCGCCGGGACAGGTTACAATGAGCAGTTCTTC.

V usage is TRBV7-9 and J usage is TRBJ2-2, with TRBD2 identical over 9 bases. Germline assignment: CDR1 SEHNR and CDR2 FQNEAQ (reference sequence). This CDR3 contains 16 residues. J was trimmed by 6 bases and V by 5 bases; bases with no gene match: 10. The CDR3 here is CASSPQAGGIPGELFF. The CDR3 DNA reads as TGTGCCAGCAGCCCTCAAGCGGGAGGAATACCCGGGGAGCTGTTTTTT.

The CDR3 region is CASSYSAGGSNEQFF. CDR3 bases: TGTGCCAGCAGTTACTCGGCGGGAGGCAGCAATGAGCAGTTCTTC. This chain connects TRBV6-6 to TRBJ2-1; 8 bases are a match to TRBD2. With V trimmed by 0 bases and J by 6 bases, 4 bases remained unmatched. Germline V gene lookup returns CDR1 MNHNY and CDR2 SVGAGI (reference sequence). The CDR3 is made up of 15 amino acids.

This clonotype was counted a few times. The chain recombines TRBV6-1 with TRBJ2-3; 8 bases are shared with TRBD1. Trimming removed 7 bases from V and 2 bases from J; junction bases left unmatched: 2. Germline V CDR1 and CDR2: MNHNS, SASEGT. This CDR3 is built from 13 residues. DNA for the CDR3: TGTGCCAGCAATCAGGGGGCCACAGATACGCAGTATTTT. Residues: CASNQGATDTQYF.

This clonotype has just a few counts. The CDR3, as DNA: TGTGCCAGCAGCTTAGAGTGGGGACTAGCGGGGGAGACCCAGTACTTC. It encodes CASSLEWGLAGETQYF. This chain uses TRBV7-2 with TRBJ2-5, with 13 bases identical to TRBD2. The CDR3 spans 16 residues. The V and J ends lost 1 base and 5 bases, in that order; junction bases with no gene match: 4. Germline lookup yields CDR1 SGHTA and CDR2 FQGNSA.

The chain employs TRBV10-3 and TRBJ2-1, with TRBD2 matching over 8 bases. This CDR3 region has 16 residues. Germline lookup yields CDR1 ENHRY and CDR2 SYGVKD. J lost 8 bases, V lost 5 bases, and 14 bases had no gene match. CDR3 nucleotide sequence: TGTGCCATCAGTCCAGGACTAGCCGCTATTAGCGATGAGCAGTTCTTC. Translated, it gives CAISPGLAAISDEQFF.

This clonotype has just a few counts. This rearrangement joins TRBV6-2 or TRBV6-3 to TRBJ2-1; D uncertain. The CDR3 is made up of 12 amino acids. Germline values: CDR1 MNHEY, CDR2 SVGEGT. Trimming removed 5 bases at V and 5 bases at J, with 7 bases between. For the CDR3, the DNA is TGTGCCAGCAGTCCCGCACACAATGAGCAGTTCTTC. Residues: CASSPAHNEQFF.

V gene TRBV12-3 or TRBV12-4 combines with J gene TRBJ1-5; no clear D gene. The CDR3 extends over 14 amino acids. V was trimmed by 2 bases and J by 0 bases, leaving 5 bases between them. This chain's CDR3 is CASSLCDSNQPQHF. In DNA form, the CDR3 reads TGTGCCAGCAGTTTATGTGATAGCAATCAGCCCCAGCATTTT.

The chain couples TRBV7-2 to TRBJ2-1; a weak D match, TRBD2 (5 bases). V lost 0 bases and J lost 3, with 12 bases in between. The CDR3 sequence is 16 residues long. Germline V lookup: CDR1 SGHTA, CDR2 FQGNSA. This CDR3 reads CASSLARGLGYNEQFF. DNA for the CDR3: TGTGCCAGCAGCTTAGCCCGCGGGTTAGGCTACAATGAGCAGTTCTTC.

This clonotype was counted between two and nine times. This chain connects TRBV4-2 to TRBJ2-1, with D tentatively TRBD2 (5 bases). V was pared by 0 bases and J by 4 bases, with 16 bases between. Germline CDR1 is LGHNA and CDR2 is YNFKEQ. The CDR3 totals 17 residues. For the CDR3, the DNA is TGTGCCAGCAGCCAAGATTTGGGGAGCGAGGTTTACAATGAGCAGTTCTTC. This codes for CASSQDLGSEVYNEQFF.

V usage is TRBV7-2 and J usage is TRBJ1-4, with a tentative D call TRBD1 (6 bases). Trimming left V 4 bases short and J 5 bases short, with 14 bases between. This CDR3 has 15 amino acids. The germline V gene encodes CDR1 SGHTA and CDR2 FQGNSA. CDR3: CASSSTGWENEKLFF. CDR3 nucleotide sequence: TGTGCCAGCAGCTCAACAGGGTGGGAGAATGAAAAACTGTTTTTT. Variable domain in full (rest from reference TRBV7-2 and TRBJ1-4): GAGVSQSPSNKVTEKGKDVELRCDPISGHTALYWYRQSLGQGLEFLIYFQGNSAPDKSGLPSDRFSAERTGGSVSTLTIQRTQQEDSAVYLCASSSTGWENEKLFFGSGTQLSVL.

This chain connects TRBV7-8 to TRBJ2-1, with no clear D. Trimming removed 4 bases at V and 0 bases at J, with 16 bases between. The germline CDR1 and CDR2 sequences are SGHVS and FQNEAQ. The CDR3 contains 17 residues. CDR3 in DNA: TGTGCCAGCAGCTCTCCCCCGACGGCAAGCTCCTACAATGAGCAGTTCTTC. This codes for CASSSPPTASSYNEQFF.

The V gene is TRBV5-4, the J gene TRBJ2-1; either TRBD1 or TRBD2 may fit D (5 bases each). From germline, CDR1 is SGHNT and CDR2 YYREEE (reference sequence). V gave up 0 bases and J gave up 4 bases, with 11 bases separating them. The CDR3 has 15 amino acids. CDR3 protein: CASSLGQGEYNEQFF. CDR3 in DNA: TGTGCCAGCAGCTTGGGTCAGGGAGAGTACAATGAGCAGTTCTTC.